One TCR beta chain is described in this entry. Unique molecular identifiers tagged the TCRbeta library. TCRdb re-called the PCR reads with MiXCR, one entry per CDR3 protein. The sample includes 250,000 to 350,000 distinct CDR3 sequences, more than 9% seen only once; the top ten take roughly a tenth. The CDR3 totals 17 residues. With V trimmed by 5 bases and J by 4 bases, 16 bases remained unmatched. From germline, CDR1 is SGHAT and CDR2 FQNNGV. This record belongs to a study of T-cell reconstitution after alpha-beta-depleted transplantation in children. This clonotype was obtained from a human donor who donated a stem cell graft to a child with SCID. The sample in question was PBMCs from the stem cell graft donor, obtained from the stem cell graft. The chain carries TRBV11-2 and TRBJ2-7; 8 positions agree with TRBD2. In nucleotides, the CDR3 is TGTGCCAGCAGCGGATCGGGGATTAGCGGGGTGAAGTACGAGCAGTACTTC. Translating gives CASSGSGISGVKYEQYF.